The clone carrying this T cell receptor beta chain was counted only a few times. No antigen is known for it. These data come from a study of breast tumors, draining lymph nodes, adjacent tissues. V lost 5 bases and J lost 1, with 8 bases in between. Germline CDR1 DFQATT, CDR2 SNEGSKA (reference sequence). The CDR3 runs to 13 residues. Study-level results: Tumors had less TCR diversity than lymph nodes, more than nontumor tissue.

TCRdb recomputed calls from the multiplex PCR reads with MiXCR, one row per CDR3 protein. The sample yields some 150,000 distinct CDR3 sequences, 20% to 25% seen once. Breast cancer patients provided tissue from their axillary draining lymph nodes. The chain links TRBV20-1 to TRBJ2-2; tentatively, D is TRBD1 (6 bases). The clonotype originates from a female donor with breast cancer. Some clones in this sample may be carry-over from other donors' samples. Specimen: axillary lymph node tissue. CDR3 sequence (DNA): TGCAGTGCTCCGGACAGGAACACCGGGGAGCTGTTTTTT. The encoded protein is CSAPDRNTGELFF.